One T cell receptor (beta chain) is described in this entry. Its target is not known. This record belongs to a study of long-term antiretroviral therapy in people with HIV. Whole-study results and caveats: Dating from about 2004 to 2018, the blood was possibly obtained under older ART regimens. Data on ART adherence, viral resistance or therapy changes were unavailable. Clonotypes expanded prior to ART showed repertoire dominance at all sampled time points.

Trimming pared 3 bases from V and 2 bases from J, leaving 11 bases between. This CDR3 region has 14 residues. Germline CDR1 is MDHEN and CDR2 is SYDVKM. Sequencing relied on immunoSEQ assay v3.0, run at survey level. Repertoires were generated with immunoSEQ multiplex PCR, while TCRdb's copy carries only in-frame clones and drops some. The table includes 20,000 to 25,000 clones, around 83% detected once. The sample here was unsorted PBMCs, taken 0.4 years after starting antiretroviral therapy. This chain links TRBV28 with TRBJ2-7; TRBD2 might be the D (5 bases). The sequence was collected from a man in his forties or fifties with HIV. CDR3: CASSFAGNTYEQYF. The CDR3 DNA follows: TGTGCCAGCAGTTTTGCGGGTAATACCTACGAGCAGTACTTC.